A single sample gave rise to the 10 T cell receptor beta chains below, sequenced in a study of CD8 T cells in Susac syndrome. cDNA came from about 0.5 to 1 ug RNA primed by random hexamers. TCRdb independently ran MiXCR on the immunoSEQ multiplex PCR reads; one entry per CDR3 protein. Of more than 200,000 distinct CDR3 sequences in the sample, 92% were seen once. Sequenced sample: CD8+ T cells from PBMCs. These TCRs come from a human donor with multiple sclerosis.

The gene calls are TRBV4-3 and TRBJ2-5, with TRBD2 matching over 9 bases. From germline, CDR1 is LGHNA and CDR2 YSLEER. The CDR3 spans 16 residues. Unmatched junction bases numbered 14, after V lost 4 bases and J lost 8 bases. In DNA form, the CDR3 reads TGCGCCAGCAGCCGCAGAGGGCGGGAGGGAAAGGGAACCCAGTACTTC. This encodes CASSRRGREGKGTQYF.

The chain is built from TRBV20-1 and TRBJ2-4; D unclear. Germline CDR1 reads DFQATT; CDR2 reads SNEGSKA (reference sequence). The CDR3 consists of 13 residues. V lost 5 bases, J lost 7 bases, and 15 bases lay in between. CDR3 sequence reads: CSAFSLGQNIQYF. The CDR3 coding sequence is TGCAGTGCTTTCTCATTAGGGCAGAACATTCAGTACTTC.

The chain recombines TRBV15 with TRBJ1-2; 9 bases line up with TRBD1. CDR1 is LNHNV, CDR2 YYDKDF, per germline (reference sequence). The length of the CDR3 is 15 residues. The V gene end was trimmed by 2 bases and the J gene end by 2 bases; junction bases not matched to a gene: 3. The CDR3 bases are TGTGCCACCAGCAGAATGACAGGGGGGAACTATGGCTACACCTTC. Protein sequence: CATSRMTGGNYGYTF.

The J gene is TRBJ2-2, the V gene TRBV6-1, with D unclear. This CDR3 spans 17 amino acids. Germline CDR1 is MNHNS and CDR2 is SASEGT. Trimming removed 5 bases from V and 0 bases from J, with 16 bases in between. The CDR3 protein is CASSREVWQTNTGELFF. As DNA, the CDR3 is TGTGCCAGCAGTAGAGAGGTTTGGCAGACGAACACCGGGGAGCTGTTTTTT.

The chain joins TRBV7-8 to TRBJ2-1, with 9 positions matching TRBD2. The V gene end was trimmed by 2 bases and the J gene end by 3 bases; junction bases not matched to a gene: 8. The germline gives CDR1 SGHVS, CDR2 FQNEAQ. The CDR3 is 17 amino acids. The CDR3 protein is CASSLKSSGELYNEQFF. CDR3 bases: TGTGCCAGCAGCTTAAAATCTAGCGGGGAACTCTACAATGAGCAGTTCTTC.

The V and J genes are TRBV11-2 and TRBJ2-1; TRBD2 aligns across 10 bases. This CDR3 region has 17 residues. Per germline, CDR1 SGHAT and CDR2 FQNNGV. V lost 1 base and J lost 0; bases outside the gene matches: 3. In DNA, the CDR3 is TGTGCCAGCAGCTTAGTGACTAGCGGGCTCTCCTACAATGAGCAGTTCTTC. Protein product: CASSLVTSGLSYNEQFF.

The chain links TRBV6-1 to TRBJ2-1, with a weak D call TRBD2 (6 bases). Deletions cut 5 bases from V and 4 bases from J, with 18 bases between. The CDR3 is 16 amino acids. Germline loops: CDR1 MNHNS, CDR2 SASEGT. The CDR3 here is CASSTLPGGGYNEQFF. The CDR3 DNA reads as TGTGCCAGCAGTACCCTTCCGGGTGGAGGGTACAATGAGCAGTTCTTC.

The chain joins TRBV2 to TRBJ2-3; 10 bases are a match to TRBD2. The germline CDR1 and CDR2 sequences are SNHLY and FYNNEI. The V and J ends lost 2 bases and 0 bases, in that order; junction bases with no gene match: 5. This CDR3 has 17 amino acids. This CDR3 reads CASSEWASGGSTDTQYF. In nucleotides, the CDR3 is TGTGCCAGCAGTGAATGGGCTAGCGGGGGAAGCACAGATACGCAGTATTTT.

This chain connects TRBV4-3 to TRBJ2-2; 13 bases agree with TRBD2. The CDR3 spans 19 residues. Germline-derived CDR1 and CDR2 are LGHNA and YSLEER. J gave up 2 bases and V 4 bases, and 10 bases lay outside the gene matches. The CDR3, as DNA: TGCGCCAGCAGCCGACACTCCGGGACTAGCGGGACTAACACCGGGGAGCTGTTTTTT. It specifies CASSRHSGTSGTNTGELFF.

This clonotype appeared once. V usage is TRBV30 and J usage is TRBJ1-1, with 8 positions matching TRBD1. Trimming at V came to 5 bases and at J to 1 base, leaving 3 bases not matched to a gene. Germline V gives CDR1 GTSNPN, CDR2 SVGIG (reference sequence). CDR3 length: 13 amino acids. For the CDR3, the DNA is TGTGCCTGGGACAGGGGCACGAACACTGAAGCTTTCTTT. Translating it yields CAWDRGTNTEAFF. The full variable domain, in which reference TRBV30 and TRBJ1-1 provide the parts outside the CDR3, is SQTIHQWPATLVQPVGSPLSLECTVEGTSNPNLYWYRQAAGRGLQLLFYSVGIGQISSEVPQNLSASRPQDRQFILSSKKLLLSDSGFYLCAWDRGTNTEAFFGQGTRLTVV.